Listed below are T cell receptor beta chains from one sample, sequenced in a study of shared clonotypes between healthy human individuals. The table came from immunoSEQ multiplex PCR; TCRdb's copy has only in-frame clones and leaves some out. Seen here are about 2 million clones, roughly 94% observed once, and the top ten hold about 1.1%. Material: naive CD8+ T cells sorted from blood. Receptors were obtained from a young man in good health. Each CDR3 is given with its conserved first and last residue. Fields, in order: D gene, J gene, clone size, V gene, CDR3 length, CDR3 DNA, CDR3 protein. The D gene is left open where the match is weak. Only part of the rows carry a size: once, few, many, or a class if the clone is expanded.

>.|TRBJ2-1|.|TRBV4-1|17
TGCGCCAGCAGCCAAGTAGGTGCGGTTAGCTCCTACAATGAGCAGTTCTTC
CASSQVGAVSSYNEQFF
>.|TRBJ2-5|.|TRBV27|15
TGTGCCAGCAGTCCCTTTGTAGGGTCGGGAGAGACCCAGTACTTC
CASSPFVGSGETQYF
>.|TRBJ1-1|once|TRBV7-2|16
TGTGCCAGCAGCTGGGGGCCAGGGAGCATGAACACTGAAGCTTTCTTT
CASSWGPGSMNTEAFF
>.|TRBJ2-5|.|TRBV10-2|13
TGCGCCACAGCACTACGGAGGGGGGAGACCCAGTACTTC
CATALRRGETQYF
>.|TRBJ2-7|.|TRBV27|14
TGTGCCAGCAGTTTATTGGGCAGATCCTACGAGCAGTACTTC
CASSLLGRSYEQYF
>.|TRBJ2-7|.|TRBV15|14
TGTGCCACCAGCGCACGCGGGCCTTCCTACGAGCAGTACTTC
CATSARGPSYEQYF
>TRBD2|TRBJ2-3|.|TRBV7-2|16
TGTGCCAGCAGCTGGGAGGGTCTATGGGGCACAGATACGCAGTATTTT
CASSWEGLWGTDTQYF
>.|TRBJ1-4|.|TRBV6-6|12
TGTGCCAGCACCCTCAATAATGAAAAACTGTTTTTT
CASTLNNEKLFF
>.|TRBJ1-2|.|TRBV6-4|15
TGTGCCAGCAGTCAGGACCCTTTTACTTACTATGGCTACACCTTC
CASSQDPFTYYGYTF
>TRBD1|TRBJ2-2|.|TRBV2|13
TGTGCCAGCAGGGGACAGGAGCCCGGGGAGCTGTTTTTT
CASRGQEPGELFF
>TRBD2|TRBJ2-1|.|TRBV6-5|13
TGTGCCAGCAGAACTAGCGGCTACAATGAGCAGTTCTTC
CASRTSGYNEQFF
>TRBD1|TRBJ2-1|.|TRBV19|16
TGTGCCAGTAGTATCGACAGGGAAACCATCTACAATGAGCAGTTCTTC
CASSIDRETIYNEQFF
>TRBD1|TRBJ1-5|once|TRBV27|13
TGTGCCAGCAGTTTTGCAGGGGGCCAGCCCCAGCATTTT
CASSFAGGQPQHF
>.|TRBJ2-1|.|TRBV15|15
TGTGCCACCAGCAGAGGACCTCTCATAGGAAATGAGCAGTTCTTC
CATSRGPLIGNEQFF
>.|TRBJ2-5|.|TRBV7-9|16
TGTGCCAGCAGCGGTGGTACAGGGATCGAATCAGAGACCCAGTACTTC
CASSGGTGIESETQYF
>TRBD2|TRBJ2-5|.|TRBV27|15
TGTGCCAGCAGTTCGGGACTAGAGTATGAAGAGACCCAGTACTTC
CASSSGLEYEETQYF
>TRBD2|TRBJ2-7|.|TRBV5-1|19
TGCGCCAGCAGCCAACTCCCTTTCCTGACTAGCGGGAGCTCCTACGAGCAGTACTTC
CASSQLPFLTSGSSYEQYF